Below are 18 T cell receptor beta chains sequenced from a single sample in a study of CD8+ T cells in alopecia areata. As for treatment: oral pan-JAK inhibitor, 5-10 mg twice daily. It was cDNA, reverse transcribed from extracted RNA, that served as the sequencing template. TCRdb keeps only in-frame clones here, not all; method: immunoSEQ multiplex PCR. Of roughly 250,000 clones in the sample, approximately 60% were seen once. The sample in question was CD4+ T cells sorted from blood, obtained at week 52, from a patient treated with tofacitinib. Every receptor here comes from a human donor with alopecia areata.

The chain employs TRBV7-2 and TRBJ2-7, with 14 bases fitting TRBD2. Germline values: CDR1 SGHTA, CDR2 FQGNSA. The V segment lost 5 bases and the J segment 0 bases; nucleotides outside the gene matches: 6. CDR3 length equals 17 residues. The CDR3 DNA sequence: TGTGCCAGCAGCCTCGGACTAGCGGGGGGCCGCTCCTACGAGCAGTACTTC. It codes for CASSLGLAGGRSYEQYF.

The J gene is TRBJ2-5, the V gene TRBV29-1; D possibly corresponds to TRBD2 (6 bases). The V end was cut by 7 bases, the J end by 1 base, with 13 bases between. The CDR3 has 13 amino acids. Germline lookup yields CDR1 SQVTM and CDR2 ANQGSEA. The CDR3: CSATSGGQETQYF. Written as DNA, the CDR3 is TGCAGCGCGACTTCCGGGGGCCAAGAGACCCAGTACTTC.

The V call is TRBV29-1, the J call TRBJ2-7, with 7 bases that match TRBD1. This CDR3 has 12 residues. Per germline, CDR1 SQVTM and CDR2 ANQGSEA. Trimming at V came to 4 bases and at J to 4 bases, leaving 4 bases not matched to a gene. The CDR3 sequence: CSVGQQGYEQYF. For the CDR3, the DNA is TGCAGCGTTGGTCAACAGGGGTACGAGCAGTACTTC.

This clone was counted between two and nine times. V is TRBV2 and J is TRBJ2-3, with D possibly being TRBD1 or TRBD2 (5 bases each). The length of the CDR3 is 13 residues. Trimming pared 8 bases from V and 5 bases from J, leaving 14 bases between. Germline V gene sequence: CDR1 SNHLY, CDR2 FYNNEI. The CDR3 region is CASLMRGLDTQYF. The CDR3 nucleotides are TGTGCCAGCTTGATGAGGGGATTAGATACGCAGTATTTT.

V and J are TRBV6-5 and TRBJ2-5; D may correspond to TRBD1 or TRBD2 (5 bases each). Germline lookup yields CDR1 MNHEY and CDR2 SVGAGI. This CDR3 contains 13 residues. Trimming cost V 5 bases and J 4 bases, with 11 bases left between them. This chain's CDR3 is CASSRGPIETQYF. The CDR3 DNA follows: TGTGCCAGCAGTCGGGGACCAATAGAGACCCAGTACTTC.

The chain carries TRBV27 and TRBJ1-2; possible D gene TRBD1, 6 bases. This CDR3 region has 15 residues. The germline CDR1 and CDR2 sequences are MNHEY and SMNVEV (reference sequence). The ends were cut back, 1 base at V and 2 bases at J, with 11 bases in the middle. CDR3 amino acids: CASSLYAGANYGYTF. The CDR3 bases are TGTGCCAGCAGTTTATATGCAGGGGCGAACTATGGCTACACCTTC.

As concerns this clone: This CDR3 is also generated by other DNA sequences in the sample. V is TRBV29-1 and J is TRBJ2-1; the match to TRBD1 covers 8 bases. The V gene end was trimmed by 4 bases and the J gene end by 3 bases; junction bases not matched to a gene: 5. The CDR3 sequence is 14 residues long. Germline loops: CDR1 SQVTM, CDR2 ANQGSEA. The DNA for the CDR3 is TGCAGCGTTGGGGGACAGGAAAACTACAATGAGCAGTTCTTC. Translating gives CSVGGQENYNEQFF.

The chain links TRBV19 to TRBJ2-3; weak D call: TRBD2 (5 bases). From germline, CDR1 is LNHDA and CDR2 SQIVND (reference sequence). V lost 4 bases, J lost 0 bases, and 8 bases lay in between. This CDR3 is 14 amino acids long. Here the CDR3 reads CASSTSGSTDTQYF. The CDR3 bases are TGTGCCAGTAGTACTTCGGGGAGCACAGATACGCAGTATTTT.

This chain links TRBV5-1 with TRBJ2-2, with a tentative D call TRBD2 (8 bases). This CDR3 region has 14 residues. Between the trimmed V and J ends, which lost 8 bases and 5 bases, there was a span of 16 bases. Per the germline V gene, CDR1 is SGHRS and CDR2 is YFSETQ. The CDR3 nucleotides are TGCGCCAGTCGGGAGGGGGCCCGGACCGGGGAGCTGTTTTTT. Translating it yields CASREGARTGELFF.

The gene calls are TRBV4-3 and TRBJ1-2; 7 bases map to TRBD1. Germline trimming cut 4 bases from V and 5 bases from J; bases unmatched to any gene: 4. This CDR3 is built from 13 residues. CDR1 is LGHNA and CDR2 is YSLEER in the germline V gene. The CDR3: CASSLNRGYGYTF. In nucleotides, the CDR3 is TGCGCCAGCAGCCTAAACAGGGGATATGGCTACACCTTC.

The chain couples TRBV18 to TRBJ2-7; D remains unclear. Trimming left V 1 base short and J 3 bases short, with 7 bases between. Germline CDR1 is KGHSH and CDR2 is LQKENI. This CDR3 has 13 residues. The CDR3 sequence: CASSPQWDYEQYF. CDR3 coding DNA: TGTGCCAGCTCACCACAATGGGACTACGAGCAGTACTTC.

The gene calls are TRBV30 and TRBJ1-2; D call uncertain. CDR1 is GTSNPN and CDR2 is SVGIG in the germline V gene (reference sequence). The CDR3 is 12 residues long. The V gene lost 0 bases and the J gene lost 4 bases, with 6 bases spanning the gap. The CDR3 nucleotides read TGTGCCTGGAGTGTGAACAGCTATGGCTACACCTTC. Its translation: CAWSVNSYGYTF.

Only a few counts were recorded for this clone. The V gene is TRBV25-1, the J gene TRBJ1-6; the D gene is possibly TRBD1 (6 bases). V lost 4 bases, J lost 16 bases, and 11 bases lay in between. This CDR3 is 11 amino acids long. CDR1 is MGHDK and CDR2 is SYGVNS in the germline V gene. The CDR3 DNA sequence: TGTGCCAGCAGTGTAACAGGGAGTCTCCACTTT. It yields the protein CASSVTGSLHF.

The J gene is TRBJ2-7, the V gene TRBV5-6; no clear D gene. Trimming took off 2 bases at V and 1 base at J, with 10 bases between the two ends. CDR1 and CDR2 from the germline V gene are SGHDT and YYEEEE. The CDR3 runs to 14 residues. CDR3 amino acids: CASSFVGPSYEQYF. In nucleotides, the CDR3 is TGTGCCAGCAGCTTTGTGGGCCCATCCTACGAGCAGTACTTC.

This chain links TRBV10-3 with TRBJ2-1; 14 nucleotides line up with TRBD2. There are 15 residues in the CDR3. The ends lost 7 bases at V and 6 bases at J; junction bases unmatched: 5. Per germline, CDR1 ENHRY and CDR2 SYGVKD. The CDR3 region is CAIKGLAGGINEQFF. CDR3 in DNA: TGTGCCATCAAAGGACTAGCGGGGGGAATCAATGAGCAGTTCTTC.

The rearrangement links TRBV9 to TRBJ1-1; D might be TRBD1 (5 bases). The germline V gene encodes CDR1 SGDLS and CDR2 YYNGEE. The length of the CDR3 is 14 residues. The ends were cut back, 3 bases at V and 1 base at J, with 10 bases in the middle. CDR3 protein: CASSAQGQNTEAFF. CDR3 in DNA: TGTGCCAGCAGCGCCCAAGGACAGAACACTGAAGCTTTCTTT.

CDR3 region: CAISPMREPPGEQFF. As DNA, the CDR3 is TGTGCCATCAGTCCGATGAGGGAGCCCCCCGGTGAGCAGTTCTTC. This chain connects TRBV10-3 to TRBJ2-1; a possible D gene is TRBD2 (5 bases). Germline loops: CDR1 ENHRY, CDR2 SYGVKD. V lost 5 bases to trimming and J lost 9 bases, with 20 bases between them. The CDR3 length is 15 residues.

J is TRBJ2-5 and V is TRBV12-5; 8 bases line up with TRBD1. V shed 7 bases, J shed 5 bases, and the junction held 6 bases outside the gene matches. The CDR3 spans 13 residues. In germline, CDR1 is LGHNT, CDR2 FRNRAP. CDR3 in DNA: TGTGCTAGTGCCCGGACAGGGCAGGAGACCCAGTACTTC. It encodes CASARTGQETQYF.